Following are 14 T cell receptor beta chains from one sample sequenced in a study of shared clonotypes between healthy human individuals. Using immunoSEQ multiplex PCR, the repertoire was profiled, and TCRdb retains in-frame clones only, with some absent. The sample shows just over 2,000,000 clones, 95% of them seen only once. Material: naive CD4+ T cells sorted from blood. Subset noted: CD45RA+ positively selected. All receptors come from a man between 18 and 35 years old in good health.

The chain recombines TRBV6-6 with TRBJ2-1; no clear D gene. The CDR3 has 13 amino acids. Germline CDR1 and CDR2: MNHNY and SVGAGI (reference sequence). Between the trimmed V and J ends, which lost 6 bases and 2 bases, there was a span of 8 bases. In DNA form, the CDR3 reads TGTGCCAGCAGCAGTAGCACCTACAATGAGCAGTTCTTC. It yields the protein CASSSSTYNEQFF.

Turning to this clone: A read error is possible here, since a much larger clone lies one base away. Other DNA sequences within the sample encode an identical CDR3. The chain recombines TRBV5-1 with TRBJ1-5; no reliable D call. Germline CDR1 is SGHRS and CDR2 is YFSETQ. Deletions cut 4 bases from V and 1 base from J, with 6 bases between. The CDR3 consists of 13 residues. The CDR3, as DNA: TGCGCCAGCAGCCCGGACAGCAATCAGCCCCAGCATTTT. Its protein product is CASSPDSNQPQHF.

This rearrangement joins TRBV6-1 to TRBJ2-7; 7 positions match TRBD1. Germline values: CDR1 MNHNS, CDR2 SASEGT. The CDR3 covers 16 residues. J gave up 0 bases and V 3 bases, and 8 bases lay outside the gene matches. DNA of the CDR3: TGTGCCAGCAGTGACCCCGGACAGGAACGCTCCTACGAGCAGTACTTC. This translates into CASSDPGQERSYEQYF.

This chain joins TRBV7-9 and TRBJ1-1; D is possibly TRBD1 (5 bases). Germline lookup yields CDR1 SEHNR and CDR2 FQNEAQ (reference sequence). The germline V and J ends were trimmed by 2 bases and 0 bases, with 13 bases remaining between them. There are 16 residues in the CDR3. The CDR3 reads CASSLRGEVMNTEAFF. Here the CDR3 DNA reads TGTGCCAGCAGCTTAAGGGGTGAGGTTATGAACACTGAAGCTTTCTTT.

The genes are TRBV27 and TRBJ1-5; the D gene is possibly TRBD1 (6 bases). CDR3 length: 16 amino acids. The V end was cut by 2 bases, the J end by 7 bases, with 18 bases between. Germline CDR1 MNHEY, CDR2 SMNVEV (reference sequence). The CDR3 is CASSLTSGHRGQPQHF. Written as DNA, the CDR3 is TGTGCCAGCAGTTTAACCTCGGGACATCGGGGGCAGCCCCAGCATTTT.

The chain combines TRBV7-9 with TRBJ1-3; TRBD1 is a possible D gene (5 bases). The CDR3 has 15 amino acids. The germline V gene encodes CDR1 SEHNR and CDR2 FQNEAQ (reference sequence). V lost 6 bases, J lost 2 bases, and 14 bases lay in between. For the CDR3, the DNA is TGTGCCAGCAGTAGCCGGGTGGGGGCTGGAAACACCATATATTTT. The encoded protein is CASSSRVGAGNTIYF.

The V and J genes are TRBV6-6 and TRBJ2-3; 7 bases map to TRBD1. The V gene end was trimmed by 8 bases and the J gene end by 5 bases; junction bases not matched to a gene: 13. The CDR3 loop spans 15 amino acids. Germline CDR1 MNHNY, CDR2 SVGAGI (reference sequence). The CDR3 here is CASRYLDRVEDTQYF. DNA of the CDR3: TGTGCCAGCCGGTATTTAGACAGGGTGGAAGATACGCAGTATTTT.

CDR3 loop: CAWRDSSGNTIYF. Here the CDR3 DNA reads TGTGCCTGGAGGGACAGCTCTGGAAACACCATATATTTT. The chain links TRBV30 to TRBJ1-3, with D perhaps TRBD1 (6 bases). CDR3 size: 13 residues. Deletions cut 3 bases from V and 0 bases from J, with 6 bases between. CDR1 and CDR2 (germline): GTSNPN, SVGIG (reference sequence).

V and J are TRBV18 and TRBJ1-2; D is undetermined. The CDR3 loop spans 14 amino acids. V was cut by 0 bases and J by 7 bases, with 12 bases left in between. In germline, CDR1 is KGHSH, CDR2 LQKENI. CDR3 region: CASSPPSQNLGYTF. CDR3 DNA sequence: TGTGCCAGCTCACCACCTAGCCAGAATCTTGGCTACACCTTC.

The chain recombines TRBV27 with TRBJ2-5; 9 bases line up with TRBD2. The better agreement between TRBJ2-7 and the DNA end casts doubt on the J call. The CDR3 runs to 14 residues. The germline CDR1 and CDR2 sequences are MNHEY and SMNVEV (reference sequence). This chain's CDR3 is CASRTTSGAYEQYF. CDR3 bases: TGTGCCAGCCGAACGACTAGCGGAGCTTACGAGCAGTACTTC.

V is TRBV6-5 and J is TRBJ1-1; 7 nucleotides line up with TRBD1. Trimming took 1 base from V and 10 from J; bases not matched to a gene: 9. The V gene's germline CDR1 is MNHEY and CDR2 SVGAGI. The CDR3 totals 14 residues. The CDR3 bases are TGTGCCAGCAGTTACTGGACAGGAGAGCAGGGAGCTTTCTTT. This gives the protein CASSYWTGEQGAFF.

The chain couples TRBV2 to TRBJ2-3; 8 bases are a match to TRBD2. Germline trimming cut 11 bases from V and 1 base from J; bases unmatched to any gene: 2. CDR3 size: 12 residues. Per the germline V gene, CDR1 is SNHLY and CDR2 is FYNNEI. The CDR3 DNA reads as TGTGCCGGGACTAGTGGCACAGATACGCAGTATTTT. It specifies CAGTSGTDTQYF.

The chain joins TRBV5-1 to TRBJ2-5, with D perhaps TRBD1 (5 bases). The CDR3 loop spans 16 amino acids. Germline CDR1 and CDR2: SGHRS and YFSETQ. V was clipped by 0 bases and J by 5 bases, with 17 bases between them. As DNA, the CDR3 is TGCGCCAGCAGCTTGGGGGGCAGTAGCCGTGGGGAGACCCAGTACTTC. Its translation is CASSLGGSSRGETQYF.

The chain links TRBV6-5 to TRBJ2-7; D is possibly TRBD1 (6 bases). This CDR3 region has 13 residues. V lost 6 bases and J 5 bases, leaving 14 bases between the germline ends. CDR1 and CDR2 from the germline V gene are MNHEY and SVGAGI. CDR3 in amino acids: CASRKTNRDEQYF. The CDR3 bases are TGTGCCAGCAGGAAAACTAACAGGGACGAGCAGTACTTC.